The T cell receptor (beta chain) described here comes from a study of T cell clonality in common variable immunodeficiency (dated by TCRdb to between 2015 and 2017). Here is what the overall study found, with its caveats: TCRbeta clonality was higher in CVID subjects than in healthy controls (t-test p = 0.018), and the increase was most characteristic of about a third of subjects. Although equal DNA input was used, an average of about 81,820 unique sequences per sample was obtained for controls, compared with some 34,000 for CVID samples. Correlations between repertoire features and clinical complications were limited by patient heterogeneity within the CVID cohort. Fewer deletions and N-nucleotide insertions were reportedly observed in CVID TCRbeta sequences, and highly modified clones with 13 or more V deletions were reportedly absent from CVID TCRbeta sequences. It was noted by the authors that sequencing of the repertoires of T cell subpopulations would be needed to clarify the cause of the increased clonality in CVID. CVID subjects shared fewer TCRbeta clones with each other than healthy controls did (p < 0.0001).

For sequencing, equivalent amounts of genomic DNA were input from CVID and control samples. For every sample, a 60 bp segment covering the rearranged TCRbeta CDR3 region was amplified and then sequenced. The immunoSEQ assay, a bias-corrected multiplex PCR combined with high-throughput sequencing, was used to amplify TCRbeta. The published analysis was carried out like this. Every unique nucleotide sequence was considered a clone and was annotated with V, D and J genes, copy number and frequency. Sequences were labeled productive if in frame, and non-productive if out of frame or containing stop codons. As previously described, Shannon's entropy was used to calculate clonality. The predicted amino acid sequences of productive clones were used to derive mean CDR3 Kyte-Doolittle hydropathy. The R hclust function was used to hierarchically cluster scaled V gene usage with Manhattan distance and complete linkage. Sharing of clones by CDR3 amino acid sequence was evaluated by resampling 12 repertoires per group over 100 rounds. The repertoires were screened for 70 published EBV-specific TCRbeta sequences and a few hundred published CMV-specific TCRbeta sequences. A couple of CVID samples yielding fewer than 10,000 sequences were excluded from analysis, leaving 42 CVID repertoires. The immuneACCESS repertoire file appears here via TCRdb, limited to in-frame rearrangements. These files lack a portion of the clones; in checked studies, under half of the deficit traces to unresolved V genes, and the cause of the others is not known. The D gene and trimming were derived from the DNA, and the V and J assignments and clone size from that table. This sample was tabulated with tens of thousands of clones, among which there are no singletons. The biggest ten clones account for more than 9% of the sample.

Many counts were recorded for this clone. Its binding antigen is unknown. Read sequence stops 3 residues before the CDR3 end, and the germline J gene provides the missing end. Predominantly Caucasian heritage was noted among both the CVID patients and the healthy controls. From each donor, roughly 5 to 8 ml of heparinized peripheral whole blood was collected. TCRbeta CDR3 repertoires were sequenced from genomic DNA of adults with common variable immune deficiency (CVID) and healthy adult controls. There were approximately 22 healthy adult volunteers in the control group (12 female and around ten male), ranging in age from 23 to 66 years, with a mean age of around 36. Diluted blood was density-centrifuged over Hypaque 1077 or Ficoll-Paque to isolate peripheral blood mononuclear cells. Unsorted mononuclear cells served as the source of genomic DNA, which was extracted either by Qiagen column purification or by a centrifugation-based method.

The cysteine opens and the phenylalanine closes a CDR3 of 13 amino acids. Shown are 30 bases from within the CDR3, in frame from base 1. V is reduced by 3 bases and J by 2 bases, leaving a spacing of 7 bases between them. The germline V gene provides CDR1 SNHLY and CDR2 FYNNEI. Recombination joined TRBV2 with TRBJ1-2; 5 matching bases give a weak D call of TRBD1. The sequence came from a person aged 18-70 years in good health. Sample: peripheral blood mononuclear cells. The CDR3 corresponds to CASSDEGNYGYTF. CDR3 bases read: TGTGCCAGCAGTGACGAGGGGAACTATGGC.